This is a list of T cell receptor beta chains from one sample in a study of blood T cell repertoires in COVID-19. TCRdb's copy holds only in-frame clones and misses some; the assay was immunoSEQ multiplex PCR. Among roughly 150,000 clones listed, 65% to 90% were seen once. The sequencing sample was made of peripheral blood. All receptors derive from a man aged 50 or older with acute or convalescent COVID-19. The CDR3 runs from the conserved cysteine through the conserved F or W. The D gene is left open where the match is weak. Clone size is given for some rows only: seen once, a few or many times, or a class if the clone is expanded.

abundance: .; v_gene: TRBV5-6; d_gene: TRBD2; j_gene: TRBJ2-7; len: 19; CDR3aa: CASSLTSPVPSGSVYEQYF; CDR3nt: TGTGCCAGCAGCTTGACTTCACCCGTTCCTAGCGGGAGTGTCTACGAGCAGTACTTC
abundance: .; v_gene: TRBV18; d_gene: .; j_gene: TRBJ1-2; len: 15; CDR3aa: CASSPSAGGNYGYTF; CDR3nt: TGTGCCAGCTCACCAAGTGCCGGTGGTAACTATGGCTACACCTTC
abundance: .; v_gene: TRBV7-9; d_gene: TRBD1; j_gene: TRBJ2-4; len: 18; CDR3aa: CASSLGTGGGRAKNIQYF; CDR3nt: TGTGCCAGCAGCTTAGGAACAGGGGGCGGGCGGGCCAAAAACATTCAGTACTTC
abundance: .; v_gene: TRBV14; d_gene: TRBD1; j_gene: TRBJ1-6; len: 16; CDR3aa: CASSQVSGTVNSPLHF; CDR3nt: TGTGCCAGCAGCCAAGTGTCCGGGACAGTTAATTCACCCCTCCACTTT
abundance: .; v_gene: TRBV30; d_gene: .; j_gene: TRBJ1-2; len: 12; CDR3aa: CASSGMDYGYTF; CDR3nt: TGTGCCTCCTCCGGGATGGACTATGGCTACACCTTC
abundance: .; v_gene: TRBV3-1/TRBV3-2; d_gene: .; j_gene: TRBJ2-1; len: 18; CDR3aa: CASSHYVRGSATNNEQFF; CDR3nt: TGTGCCAGCAGCCATTATGTCCGGGGGTCAGCGACCAACAATGAGCAGTTCTTC
abundance: once; v_gene: TRBV15; d_gene: TRBD1; j_gene: TRBJ2-6; len: 18; CDR3aa: CATSSRNSGTAGANVLTF; CDR3nt: TGTGCCACCAGCAGCCGAAACTCCGGGACAGCTGGGGCCAACGTCCTGACTTTC
abundance: .; v_gene: TRBV2; d_gene: TRBD1; j_gene: TRBJ1-4; len: 15; CDR3aa: CASRLTGTVNEKLFF; CDR3nt: TGTGCCAGCCGATTGACCGGGACAGTGAATGAAAAACTGTTTTTT
abundance: .; v_gene: TRBV19; d_gene: TRBD2; j_gene: TRBJ2-1; len: 16; CDR3aa: CASSTLTSGFFHEQFF; CDR3nt: TGTGCCAGTAGTACCCTGACTAGCGGGTTTTTTCATGAGCAGTTCTTC
abundance: .; v_gene: TRBV13; d_gene: TRBD1; j_gene: TRBJ1-2; len: 13; CDR3aa: CAAATGGVLGYTF; CDR3nt: TGTGCCGCAGCGACAGGGGGTGTCCTTGGCTACACCTTC
abundance: .; v_gene: TRBV29-1; d_gene: TRBD1; j_gene: TRBJ2-7; len: 16; CDR3aa: CSVWGGRGTGSYEQYF; CDR3nt: TGCAGCGTGTGGGGCGGGCGAGGGACAGGGTCCTACGAGCAGTACTTC
abundance: .; v_gene: TRBV19; d_gene: .; j_gene: TRBJ2-2; len: 16; CDR3aa: CATGIGGAARAGELFF; CDR3nt: TGTGCCACCGGTATAGGGGGGGCGGCCAGGGCCGGGGAGCTGTTTTTT
abundance: few; v_gene: TRBV19; d_gene: .; j_gene: TRBJ1-5; len: 12; CDR3aa: CATRSLNQPQHF; CDR3nt: TGTGCCACCCGGTCCCTCAATCAGCCCCAGCATTTT
abundance: .; v_gene: TRBV28; d_gene: .; j_gene: TRBJ2-1; len: 14; CDR3aa: CASISAGTYNEQFF; CDR3nt: TGTGCCAGCATCTCGGCGGGGACCTACAATGAGCAGTTCTTC
abundance: .; v_gene: TRBV3-1/TRBV3-2; d_gene: .; j_gene: TRBJ1-3; len: 14; CDR3aa: CASSPDAAGNTIYF; CDR3nt: TGTGCCAGCAGCCCCGATGCGGCTGGAAACACCATATATTTT
abundance: .; v_gene: TRBV10-3; d_gene: TRBD1; j_gene: TRBJ1-4; len: 15; CDR3aa: CAISEGQGGTEKLFF; CDR3nt: TGTGCCATCAGTGAGGGACAGGGGGGTACTGAAAAACTGTTTTTT
abundance: .; v_gene: TRBV9; d_gene: .; j_gene: TRBJ2-3; len: 16; CDR3aa: CASSVGSGLGTDTQYF; CDR3nt: TGTGCCAGCAGCGTTGGTTCGGGACTCGGCACAGATACGCAGTATTTT
abundance: .; v_gene: TRBV27; d_gene: .; j_gene: TRBJ2-5; len: 18; CDR3aa: CASSWWGIQGLTQETQYF; CDR3nt: TGTGCCAGCAGTTGGTGGGGAATACAGGGTCTAACCCAAGAGACCCAGTACTTC
abundance: many; v_gene: TRBV7-9; d_gene: TRBD2; j_gene: TRBJ2-1; len: 15; CDR3aa: CASSPASGPHNEQFF; CDR3nt: TGTGCCAGCAGCCCGGCTAGCGGACCACACAATGAGCAGTTCTTC
abundance: .; v_gene: TRBV24-1; d_gene: TRBD1; j_gene: TRBJ1-5; len: 13; CDR3aa: CATSAGGEQPQHF; CDR3nt: TGTGCCACCAGTGCAGGGGGTGAGCAGCCCCAGCATTTT
abundance: .; v_gene: TRBV7-2; d_gene: TRBD1; j_gene: TRBJ2-2; len: 15; CDR3aa: CASSPNRGRAGELFF; CDR3nt: TGTGCCAGCAGCCCCAACAGGGGAAGGGCCGGGGAGCTGTTTTTT
abundance: .; v_gene: TRBV19; d_gene: TRBD1; j_gene: TRBJ1-5; len: 15; CDR3aa: CASSTGQGNNQPQHF; CDR3nt: TGTGCCAGTAGTACGGGACAGGGGAACAATCAGCCCCAGCATTTT
abundance: few; v_gene: TRBV6-5; d_gene: .; j_gene: TRBJ1-6; len: 13; CDR3aa: CASSYLQRSPLHF; CDR3nt: TGTGCCAGCAGTTATCTGCAGCGGTCACCCCTCCACTTT
abundance: .; v_gene: TRBV28; d_gene: .; j_gene: TRBJ1-5; len: 18; CDR3aa: CASISSGARKYSNQPQHF; CDR3nt: TGTGCCAGCATCAGTTCAGGGGCCCGAAAGTATAGCAATCAGCCCCAGCATTTT
abundance: .; v_gene: TRBV5-4; d_gene: .; j_gene: TRBJ2-5; len: 15; CDR3aa: CASSLGLGIQETQYF; CDR3nt: TGTGCCAGCAGCTTGGGACTGGGTATACAAGAGACCCAGTACTTC
abundance: .; v_gene: TRBV25-1; d_gene: .; j_gene: TRBJ1-3; len: 13; CDR3aa: CASSRPGGNTIYF; CDR3nt: TGTGCCAGCAGCCGGCCGGGGGGAAACACCATATATTTT
abundance: .; v_gene: TRBV18; d_gene: TRBD2; j_gene: TRBJ2-2; len: 21; CDR3aa: CASSRNVPGAPGLANTGELFF; CDR3nt: TGTGCCAGCTCACGGAACGTACCGGGGGCGCCGGGACTAGCGAACACCGGGGAGCTGTTTTTT
abundance: once; v_gene: TRBV30; d_gene: .; j_gene: TRBJ1-5; len: 14; CDR3aa: CAWSVQTGDQPQHF; CDR3nt: TGTGCCTGGAGTGTACAGACAGGAGATCAGCCCCAGCATTTT
abundance: .; v_gene: TRBV5-1; d_gene: .; j_gene: TRBJ2-7; len: 14; CDR3aa: CASSLWDNGGEQYF; CDR3nt: TGCGCCAGCAGCTTATGGGACAATGGGGGCGAGCAGTACTTC
abundance: .; v_gene: TRBV29-1; d_gene: .; j_gene: TRBJ1-2; len: 13; CDR3aa: CSVALNRGKGYTF; CDR3nt: TGCAGCGTCGCCCTAAATAGGGGCAAAGGCTACACCTTC
abundance: .; v_gene: TRBV19; d_gene: TRBD1; j_gene: TRBJ1-5; len: 15; CDR3aa: CASSSSGTGGQPQHF; CDR3nt: TGTGCCAGTAGTAGCTCCGGGACAGGGGGTCAGCCCCAGCATTTT
abundance: .; v_gene: TRBV23-1; d_gene: TRBD1; j_gene: TRBJ2-5; len: 16; CDR3aa: CASSLGVGTGEGTQYF; CDR3nt: TGCGCCAGCAGTCTCGGCGTAGGGACAGGGGAAGGGACCCAGTACTTC
abundance: .; v_gene: TRBV18; d_gene: TRBD2; j_gene: TRBJ2-2; len: 19; CDR3aa: CASSPPGLAGGKNTGELFF; CDR3nt: TGTGCCAGCTCACCACCGGGACTAGCGGGAGGGAAGAACACCGGGGAGCTGTTTTTT
abundance: .; v_gene: TRBV6-1; d_gene: .; j_gene: TRBJ1-5; len: 17; CDR3aa: CASSETPTENSNQPQHF; CDR3nt: TGTGCCAGCAGTGAAACCCCGACAGAGAATAGCAATCAGCCCCAGCATTTT
abundance: .; v_gene: TRBV7-9; d_gene: .; j_gene: TRBJ2-2; len: 13; CDR3aa: CASSFSYTGELFF; CDR3nt: TGTGCCAGCAGCTTTTCATACACCGGGGAGCTGTTTTTT
abundance: .; v_gene: TRBV6-5; d_gene: TRBD1; j_gene: TRBJ1-2; len: 16; CDR3aa: CASSSFWTGRDYGYTF; CDR3nt: TGTGCCAGCAGTTCCTTTTGGACAGGGAGGGACTATGGCTACACCTTC
abundance: .; v_gene: TRBV2; d_gene: TRBD2; j_gene: TRBJ2-3; len: 13; CDR3aa: CATGGGYTDTQYF; CDR3nt: TGTGCCACGGGAGGGGGTTACACAGATACGCAGTATTTT
abundance: few; v_gene: TRBV6-1; d_gene: .; j_gene: TRBJ2-7; len: 16; CDR3aa: CASSEGVGQQSYEQYF; CDR3nt: TGTGCCAGCAGTGAAGGAGTAGGACAGCAATCCTACGAGCAGTACTTC
abundance: .; v_gene: TRBV11-3; d_gene: TRBD2; j_gene: TRBJ2-3; len: 17; CDR3aa: CASSFSSGGAGTDTQYF; CDR3nt: TGTGCCAGCAGCTTCTCTAGCGGGGGGGCCGGTACAGATACGCAGTATTTT
abundance: .; v_gene: TRBV5-1; d_gene: TRBD1; j_gene: TRBJ1-4; len: 15; CDR3aa: CASRPGTGFSEKLFF; CDR3nt: TGCGCCAGCAGACCCGGGACAGGGTTTAGTGAAAAACTGTTTTTT
abundance: .; v_gene: TRBV18; d_gene: .; j_gene: TRBJ1-1; len: 14; CDR3aa: CASSPMDTNTEAFF; CDR3nt: TGTGCCAGCTCACCAATGGACACAAACACTGAAGCTTTCTTT
abundance: .; v_gene: TRBV30; d_gene: .; j_gene: TRBJ2-3; len: 12; CDR3aa: CAWGRSTDTQYF; CDR3nt: TGTGCCTGGGGACGGAGCACAGATACGCAGTATTTT
abundance: .; v_gene: TRBV5-1; d_gene: .; j_gene: TRBJ2-3; len: 15; CDR3aa: CASSLRTENTDTQYF; CDR3nt: TGCGCCAGCAGCTTACGGACAGAGAACACAGATACGCAGTATTTT
abundance: .; v_gene: TRBV9; d_gene: TRBD1; j_gene: TRBJ1-2; len: 15; CDR3aa: CASSPWTGVNYGYTF; CDR3nt: TGTGCCAGCAGCCCGTGGACAGGGGTCAACTATGGCTACACCTTC
abundance: .; v_gene: TRBV10-2; d_gene: .; j_gene: TRBJ1-5; len: 14; CDR3aa: CASRSREYNQPQHF; CDR3nt: TGCGCCAGCCGAAGCAGGGAATACAATCAGCCCCAGCATTTT
abundance: .; v_gene: TRBV7-3; d_gene: TRBD2; j_gene: TRBJ2-7; len: 16; CDR3aa: CASSLTLASGRNPLYF; CDR3nt: TGTGCCAGCAGCTTAACTTTGGCCAGCGGGAGAAATCCGCTGTACTTC
abundance: .; v_gene: TRBV9; d_gene: .; j_gene: TRBJ1-3; len: 15; CDR3aa: CASSVAGGTGNTIYF; CDR3nt: TGTGCCAGCAGCGTAGCAGGAGGGACGGGAAACACCATATATTTT
abundance: .; v_gene: TRBV4-2; d_gene: .; j_gene: TRBJ2-1; len: 14; CDR3aa: CASSQGGAYNEQFF; CDR3nt: TGTGCCAGCAGCCAAGGTGGAGCTTACAATGAGCAGTTCTTC
abundance: .; v_gene: TRBV6-6; d_gene: TRBD1; j_gene: TRBJ1-5; len: 15; CDR3aa: CASKKQGTSNQPQHF; CDR3nt: TGTGCCAGCAAAAAACAGGGGACGAGCAATCAGCCCCAGCATTTT
abundance: .; v_gene: TRBV10-3; d_gene: TRBD2; j_gene: TRBJ2-2; len: 15; CDR3aa: CAIRESGVGTGELFF; CDR3nt: TGTGCCATCAGAGAGAGCGGGGTAGGCACCGGGGAGCTGTTTTTT
abundance: .; v_gene: TRBV6-5; d_gene: .; j_gene: TRBJ1-2; len: 14; CDR3aa: CASNLSEGWYGYTF; CDR3nt: TGTGCCAGCAACCTCTCGGAGGGGTGGTATGGCTACACCTTC
abundance: .; v_gene: TRBV28; d_gene: TRBD2; j_gene: TRBJ2-5; len: 14; CDR3aa: CASSLSGGRETQYF; CDR3nt: TGTGCCAGCAGTTTGAGCGGGGGGCGAGAGACCCAGTACTTC
abundance: .; v_gene: TRBV18; d_gene: TRBD1; j_gene: TRBJ2-7; len: 13; CDR3aa: CASSPRDSYEQYF; CDR3nt: TGTGCCAGCTCACCGAGGGACAGCTACGAGCAGTACTTC
abundance: .; v_gene: TRBV5-1; d_gene: TRBD2; j_gene: TRBJ2-3; len: 16; CDR3aa: CASSPTEGLAGRGQYF; CDR3nt: TGCGCCAGCAGCCCGACCGAGGGTCTAGCGGGACGGGGGCAGTATTTT